This is a list of T cell receptor beta chains from one sample in a study of CD8 T cells in Susac syndrome. TCRdb fed the immunoSEQ multiplex PCR reads into MiXCR, producing one record per CDR3 protein. In the table there are roughly 150,000 distinct CDR3 sequences, around 95% of which are singletons. Source material: CD8+ T cells from PBMCs. The receptors were gathered from a human donor with multiple sclerosis. The CDR3 runs from the conserved cysteine through the conserved F or W. D genes are given only for firm matches. The listing skips clone size in some rows; elsewhere it reads once, few, many or a size class.

abundance: .
j_gene: TRBJ2-2
d_gene: .
v_gene: TRBV11-2
CDR3nt: TGTGCCAGCAGCTTCGGGGAGCTGTTTTTT
CDR3aa: CASSFGELFF

abundance: .
j_gene: TRBJ2-1
d_gene: .
v_gene: TRBV27
CDR3nt: TGTGCCAGCAGACCACTTAGGGACGTTAGCTCCTACAATGAGCAGTTCTTC
CDR3aa: CASRPLRDVSSYNEQFF

abundance: .
j_gene: TRBJ2-5
d_gene: .
v_gene: TRBV3-1
CDR3nt: TGTGCCAGCAGCCAAGATGAGGAATCTCAAGAGACCCAGTACTTC
CDR3aa: CASSQDEESQETQYF

abundance: .
j_gene: TRBJ2-3
d_gene: .
v_gene: TRBV5-1
CDR3nt: TGCGCCAGCAGCTTGGGCCAGGGCTGGACAGATACGCAGTATTTT
CDR3aa: CASSLGQGWTDTQYF

abundance: .
j_gene: TRBJ2-7
d_gene: .
v_gene: TRBV9
CDR3nt: TGTGCCAGCAGCGTAGCGGGGAACGCCCGCTACGAGCAGTACTTC
CDR3aa: CASSVAGNARYEQYF

abundance: .
j_gene: TRBJ1-5
d_gene: .
v_gene: TRBV20-1
CDR3nt: TGCAGTGCCCGAGGGGATTATAGCAATCAGCCCCAGCATTTT
CDR3aa: CSARGDYSNQPQHF

abundance: .
j_gene: TRBJ1-1
d_gene: .
v_gene: TRBV9
CDR3nt: TGTGCCAGCAGCGTAGCTCCAGGCACTGAAGCTTTCTTT
CDR3aa: CASSVAPGTEAFF

abundance: .
j_gene: TRBJ2-5
d_gene: .
v_gene: TRBV4-1
CDR3nt: TGCGCCAGCAGCCGGACACGGGGCAGCCAAGAGACCCAGTACTTC
CDR3aa: CASSRTRGSQETQYF

abundance: .
j_gene: TRBJ2-2
d_gene: .
v_gene: TRBV24-1
CDR3nt: TGTGCCACCAGTGATCCTACGGGCAGGGAGCTGTTTTTT
CDR3aa: CATSDPTGRELFF

abundance: few
j_gene: TRBJ2-1
d_gene: .
v_gene: TRBV30
CDR3nt: TGTGCCTGGAGTGTATTCGGGGGGCCCTACAATGAGCAGTTCTTC
CDR3aa: CAWSVFGGPYNEQFF

abundance: .
j_gene: TRBJ1-6
d_gene: TRBD1
v_gene: TRBV7-8
CDR3nt: TGTGCCAGCAGCTTAGGGACAGGGAATCCACCCCTCCACTTT
CDR3aa: CASSLGTGNPPLHF

abundance: .
j_gene: TRBJ1-1
d_gene: .
v_gene: TRBV20-1
CDR3nt: TGCAGTGCTAGAGTGGTCGGGAGCACTGAAGCTTTCTTT
CDR3aa: CSARVVGSTEAFF

abundance: .
j_gene: TRBJ2-2
d_gene: TRBD2
v_gene: TRBV2
CDR3nt: TGTGCCAGCAGACTGGGACTAGAGGACACCGGGGAGCTGTTTTTT
CDR3aa: CASRLGLEDTGELFF

abundance: .
j_gene: TRBJ1-6
d_gene: .
v_gene: TRBV6-5
CDR3nt: TGTGCCAGCAGTTACCTTCATTTCTCACCCCTCCACTTT
CDR3aa: CASSYLHFSPLHF

abundance: .
j_gene: TRBJ2-7
d_gene: TRBD1
v_gene: TRBV7-6
CDR3nt: TGTGCCAGCAGCTCGGGCCCACGGGACAGGGCTTCCGAGCAGTACTTC
CDR3aa: CASSSGPRDRASEQYF

abundance: .
j_gene: TRBJ1-1
d_gene: .
v_gene: TRBV29-1
CDR3nt: TGCAGCGTTGCTGGAGAAGAAGCTTTCTTT
CDR3aa: CSVAGEEAFF

abundance: .
j_gene: TRBJ1-2
d_gene: .
v_gene: TRBV6-1
CDR3nt: TGTGCCAGCAGTGAACTGAGTGGCTACACCTTC
CDR3aa: CASSELSGYTF

abundance: .
j_gene: TRBJ2-2
d_gene: .
v_gene: TRBV7-2
CDR3nt: TGTGCCAGCAGGGTCCCCACCGGGGAGCTGTTTTTT
CDR3aa: CASRVPTGELFF

abundance: .
j_gene: TRBJ2-7
d_gene: TRBD1
v_gene: TRBV5-4
CDR3nt: TGTGCCAGCAGCGGAGGACAGGGCGACGAGCAGTACTTC
CDR3aa: CASSGGQGDEQYF

abundance: .
j_gene: TRBJ2-3
d_gene: .
v_gene: TRBV27
CDR3nt: TGTGCCAGCCAACACCAGGGGGATACGCAGTATTTT
CDR3aa: CASQHQGDTQYF

abundance: .
j_gene: TRBJ2-1
d_gene: .
v_gene: TRBV27
CDR3nt: TGTGCCAGCAGTTTCGGGGGGCCGCCGCAGGAGCAGTTCTTC
CDR3aa: CASSFGGPPQEQFF

abundance: .
j_gene: TRBJ2-5
d_gene: .
v_gene: TRBV27
CDR3nt: TGTGCCAGCAGTTTCCCGGGATCCGGGGAAACCCAGTACTTC
CDR3aa: CASSFPGSGETQYF

abundance: few
j_gene: TRBJ2-7
d_gene: .
v_gene: TRBV4-1
CDR3nt: TGCGCCAGCAGCCAAGATAAGTCTCTCGGATACGAGCAGTACTTC
CDR3aa: CASSQDKSLGYEQYF

abundance: .
j_gene: TRBJ2-6
d_gene: .
v_gene: TRBV30
CDR3nt: TGTGCCTGGACCCGTTCGGCAGGCCTCTCTGGGGCCAACGTCCTGACTTTC
CDR3aa: CAWTRSAGLSGANVLTF

abundance: .
j_gene: TRBJ2-3
d_gene: .
v_gene: TRBV18
CDR3nt: TGTGCCAGCTCACCACAAGGAAGCACAGATACGCAGTATTTT
CDR3aa: CASSPQGSTDTQYF

abundance: .
j_gene: TRBJ2-5
d_gene: .
v_gene: TRBV7-9
CDR3nt: TGTGCCAGCAGCTTGGTTGGGACCCAGTACTTC
CDR3aa: CASSLVGTQYF

abundance: .
j_gene: TRBJ2-3
d_gene: .
v_gene: TRBV7-9
CDR3nt: TGTGCCAGCAGCTCGAACCACCCGACAGTTACCGGCACAGATACGCAGTATTTT
CDR3aa: CASSSNHPTVTGTDTQYF

abundance: .
j_gene: TRBJ2-1
d_gene: .
v_gene: TRBV29-1
CDR3nt: TGCAGCGTTTTAAAACCGAGGGGGGAGCAGTTCTTC
CDR3aa: CSVLKPRGEQFF

abundance: once
j_gene: TRBJ2-7
d_gene: .
v_gene: TRBV4-2
CDR3nt: TGTGCCAGCAGCCAAGATAGAGACAATTCCTACGAGCAGTACTTC
CDR3aa: CASSQDRDNSYEQYF

abundance: .
j_gene: TRBJ2-7
d_gene: TRBD1
v_gene: TRBV5-1
CDR3nt: TGCGCCAGCAGCTCCGAACGGACAGGGGGCTACGAGCAGTACTTC
CDR3aa: CASSSERTGGYEQYF

abundance: .
j_gene: TRBJ2-2
d_gene: .
v_gene: TRBV29-1
CDR3nt: TGCAGCGTTGTCTTCTACACCGGGGAGCTGTTTTTT
CDR3aa: CSVVFYTGELFF

abundance: .
j_gene: TRBJ2-4
d_gene: TRBD2
v_gene: TRBV27
CDR3nt: TGTGCCAGCAGTTTTAAACTAGCGGGGGATTTGGACATTCAGTACTTC
CDR3aa: CASSFKLAGDLDIQYF

abundance: .
j_gene: TRBJ2-1
d_gene: .
v_gene: TRBV24-1
CDR3nt: TGTGCCACCAGTGATGGCCAGGTTTCTAACAATGAGCAGTTCTTC
CDR3aa: CATSDGQVSNNEQFF

abundance: .
j_gene: TRBJ1-6
d_gene: TRBD1
v_gene: TRBV14
CDR3nt: TGTGCCAGCAGCCAAGGGACAGGGGGCCGTTCACCCCTCCACTTT
CDR3aa: CASSQGTGGRSPLHF

abundance: .
j_gene: TRBJ2-3
d_gene: TRBD2
v_gene: TRBV7-8
CDR3nt: TGTGCCAGCAGCCCTCAAGCGGGGGGACCTCGGCGCACAGATACGCAGTATTTT
CDR3aa: CASSPQAGGPRRTDTQYF

abundance: .
j_gene: TRBJ2-2
d_gene: .
v_gene: TRBV25-1
CDR3nt: TGTGCCAGCAGTAAATTAGGAGGCACCGGGGAGCTGTTTTTT
CDR3aa: CASSKLGGTGELFF

abundance: .
j_gene: TRBJ1-2
d_gene: .
v_gene: TRBV30
CDR3nt: TGTGCCTGGAGAGCATATGGCTACACCTTC
CDR3aa: CAWRAYGYTF

abundance: .
j_gene: TRBJ1-2
d_gene: .
v_gene: TRBV30
CDR3nt: TGTGCCTGGACCACGAAGGACAGACGGTATGGCTACACCTTC
CDR3aa: CAWTTKDRRYGYTF

abundance: .
j_gene: TRBJ2-1
d_gene: TRBD2
v_gene: TRBV2
CDR3nt: TGTGCCAAATGGACTAGCGGGGGCCACCAAGCCTACAATGAGCAGTTCTTC
CDR3aa: CAKWTSGGHQAYNEQFF

abundance: .
j_gene: TRBJ2-1
d_gene: TRBD1
v_gene: TRBV4-1
CDR3nt: TGCGCCAGCAGCCTCAGACAGGGGGCCGATGAGCAGTTCTTC
CDR3aa: CASSLRQGADEQFF

abundance: once
j_gene: TRBJ2-4
d_gene: TRBD1
v_gene: TRBV29-1
CDR3nt: TGCAGCGTGACCGGGACAGTTCAAGGGAACATTCAGTACTTC
CDR3aa: CSVTGTVQGNIQYF

abundance: .
j_gene: TRBJ2-1
d_gene: .
v_gene: TRBV10-3
CDR3nt: TGTGCCATCAGTGAGTCCGGCAATGAGCAGTTCTTC
CDR3aa: CAISESGNEQFF

abundance: .
j_gene: TRBJ2-7
d_gene: .
v_gene: TRBV9
CDR3nt: TGTGCCAGCAGCGATGTAGAGGCAACCGAGCAGTACTTC
CDR3aa: CASSDVEATEQYF